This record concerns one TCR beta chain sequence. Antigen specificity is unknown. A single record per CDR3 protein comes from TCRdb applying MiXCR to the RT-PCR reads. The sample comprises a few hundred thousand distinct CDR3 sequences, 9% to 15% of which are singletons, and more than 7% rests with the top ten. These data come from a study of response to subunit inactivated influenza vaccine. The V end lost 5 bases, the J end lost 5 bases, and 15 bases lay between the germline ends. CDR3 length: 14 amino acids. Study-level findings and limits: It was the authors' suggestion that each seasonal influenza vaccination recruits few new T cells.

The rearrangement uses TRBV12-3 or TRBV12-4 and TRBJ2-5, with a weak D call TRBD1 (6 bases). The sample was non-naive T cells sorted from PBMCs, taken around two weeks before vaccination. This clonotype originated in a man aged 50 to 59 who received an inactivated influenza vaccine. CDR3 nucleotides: TGTGCCAGCAGTCGCTCAGGGGCTGCGGAGACCCAGTACTTC. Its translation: CASSRSGAAETQYF.